Following are 16 T cell receptor beta chains from one sample sequenced in a study of blood T cell repertoires in COVID-19. Clones were read by immunoSEQ multiplex PCR, and TCRdb kept only the in-frame ones, dropping some. The sample contains 120,000 to 150,000 clones, more than 65% of which appear only once. The sequenced material came from peripheral blood. The receptors were gathered from a human donor in a cohort sampled during active COVID-19.

This clone occurred once. CDR3 coding DNA: TGTGCCAGCAGTTACGGGACAGACGGCAATCAGCCCCAGCATTTT. This translates into CASSYGTDGNQPQHF. The chain couples TRBV6-6 to TRBJ1-5, with 7 bases that match TRBD1. This CDR3 is built from 15 residues. From germline, CDR1 is MNHNY and CDR2 SVGAGI (reference sequence). V dropped 2 bases and J dropped 2; count of bases not matched to a gene: 3.

The V call is TRBV11-1, the J call TRBJ2-5; TRBD1 is a possible D gene (7 bases). Trimming shortened V by 5 bases and J by 3 bases, and 16 bases separated the two germline ends. Per germline, CDR1 SGHAT and CDR2 FQDESV (reference sequence). The CDR3 extends over 15 amino acids. CDR3 region: CASSRRGPGEETQYF. The CDR3 nucleotides are TGTGCCAGCAGCCGGAGGGGGCCAGGGGAAGAGACCCAGTACTTC.

This sequence joins TRBV27 and TRBJ1-5; D is possibly TRBD1 (6 bases). The V end lost 6 bases, the J end lost 6 bases, and 15 bases lay between the germline ends. CDR1 and CDR2 (germline): MNHEY, SMNVEV (reference sequence). This CDR3 has 14 residues. The CDR3 DNA reads as TGTGCCAGCAGACCTACAGGGTATAGTCAGCCCCAGCATTTT. Amino acid sequence: CASRPTGYSQPQHF.

The V call is TRBV19, the J call TRBJ1-2; no clear D gene. Germline CDR1 is LNHDA and CDR2 is SQIVND (reference sequence). The CDR3 is 15 amino acids. With 0 bases removed from V and 3 bases from J, the gap between germline ends came to 11 bases. CDR3 protein: CASSIDLFGDYGYTF. The DNA for the CDR3 is TGTGCCAGTAGTATAGATCTATTTGGAGACTATGGCTACACCTTC. Complete variable domain (other parts from reference TRBV19 and TRBJ1-2): DGGITQSPKYLFRKEGQNVTLSCEQNLNHDAMYWYRQDPGQGLRLIYYSQIVNDFQKGDIAEGYSVSREKKESFPLTVTSAQKNPTAFYLCASSIDLFGDYGYTFGSGTRLTVV.

The chain employs TRBV29-1 and TRBJ2-7; 8 bases fit TRBD2. V dropped 4 bases and J dropped 7; count of bases not matched to a gene: 6. The CDR3 runs 12 residues. Germline-derived CDR1 and CDR2 are SQVTM and ANQGSEA. For the CDR3, the DNA is TGCAGCGTTGGAGTAGCGGGGTATGAGCAGTACTTC. Amino acid sequence: CSVGVAGYEQYF.

This clone was observed at least ten times. The chain links TRBV3-1 (or the pseudogene TRBV3-2) to TRBJ2-3; weak D call: TRBD1 (5 bases). This CDR3 is 16 amino acids long. V gave up 4 bases and J gave up 1 base, with 15 bases separating them. Germline V gene sequence: CDR1 LGHDT, CDR2 YNNKEL (reference sequence). The CDR3 reads CASSLERDSRTDTQYF. In DNA form, the CDR3 reads TGTGCCAGCAGCCTTGAACGCGACAGCCGCACAGATACGCAGTATTTT.

This clone was seen just once. The chain links TRBV25-1 to TRBJ1-1; D uncertain. V was cut by 4 bases and J by 1 base, with 7 bases left in between. Germline-derived CDR1 and CDR2 are MGHDK and SYGVNS. This CDR3 contains 13 residues. CDR3 residues: CASSVTTNTEAFF. The CDR3 DNA reads TGTGCCAGCAGTGTGACAACGAACACTGAAGCTTTCTTT.

The V call is TRBV7-9, the J call TRBJ2-7, with 8 positions matching TRBD2. The CDR3 runs to 12 residues. Germline V CDR1 and CDR2: SEHNR, FQNEAQ (reference sequence). The V segment lost 11 bases and the J segment 4 bases; nucleotides outside the gene matches: 7. CDR3 DNA: TGTGCCCTCTCCGAGCGGGGGTACGAGCAGTACTTC. Protein product: CALSERGYEQYF.

This chain uses TRBV5-1 with TRBJ1-1; tentative D call: TRBD1 (5 bases). The germline gives CDR1 SGHRS, CDR2 YFSETQ. V was clipped by 2 bases and J by 2 bases, with 10 bases between them. The CDR3 has 14 residues. DNA of the CDR3: TGCGCCAGCAGCTTAACAGGCCGTAACACTGAAGCTTTCTTT. This codes for CASSLTGRNTEAFF.

This CDR3 is CATSDPGGRNKDTQYF. In DNA, the CDR3 is TGTGCCACCAGTGATCCTGGGGGGAGGAATAAAGATACGCAGTATTTT. The rearrangement links TRBV24-1 to TRBJ2-3, with a weak D call TRBD2 (6 bases). Between the trimmed V and J ends, which lost 3 bases and 5 bases, there was a span of 17 bases. Per germline, CDR1 KGHDR and CDR2 SFDVKD. There are 16 residues in the CDR3.

This clone was found once. The chain employs TRBV19 and TRBJ2-3, with 7 bases matching TRBD2. This CDR3 contains 14 residues. The germline CDR1 and CDR2 sequences are LNHDA and SQIVND (reference sequence). After removal of 3 bases from V and 1 base from J, the junction contained 1 base not matched to a gene. CDR3 amino acids: CASSMGGGTDTQYF. The CDR3 DNA sequence: TGTGCCAGTAGTATGGGAGGGGGCACAGATACGCAGTATTTT. Full variable domain (missing parts from reference TRBV19 and TRBJ2-3): DGGITQSPKYLFRKEGQNVTLSCEQNLNHDAMYWYRQDPGQGLRLIYYSQIVNDFQKGDIAEGYSVSREKKESFPLTVTSAQKNPTAFYLCASSMGGGTDTQYFGPGTRLTVL.

This clone has a single count. The chain links TRBV6-5 to TRBJ2-4; D remains ambiguous. V was shortened by 4 bases and J by 0 bases, with 10 bases between the two germline ends. CDR1 and CDR2 from the germline V gene are MNHEY and SVGAGI. The CDR3 sequence is 15 residues long. CDR3 sequence: CASSSRSGAKNIQYF. In nucleotides, the CDR3 is TGTGCCAGCAGTTCAAGGTCGGGAGCCAAAAACATTCAGTACTTC.

This chain's CDR3 is CASRIQRGGTEAFF. The CDR3 region has the DNA TGTGCCAGCAGAATACAGAGGGGAGGCACTGAAGCTTTCTTT. The rearrangement links TRBV28 to TRBJ1-1, with TRBD1 as a possible D gene (5 bases). Trimming removed 6 bases from V and 4 bases from J, with 15 bases in between. CDR1 MDHEN and CDR2 SYDVKM come from the germline V gene. The CDR3 totals 14 residues.

This clone turned up a few times. This chain joins TRBV16 and TRBJ1-5; D is unresolved. The ends were cut back, 0 bases at V and 6 bases at J, with 15 bases in the middle. Germline loops: CDR1 KGHSY, CDR2 FQNENV. There are 16 residues in the CDR3. CDR3 coding DNA: TGTGCCAGCAGCCAATCCACAGTGCAGTCGGTTCAGCCCCAGCATTTT. Translation: CASSQSTVQSVQPQHF. The complete variable domain, with remaining parts taken from reference TRBV16 and TRBJ1-5, reads GEEVAQTPKHLVRGEGQKAKLYCAPIKGHSYVFWYQQVLKNEFKFLISFQNENVFDETGMPKERFSAKCLPNSPCSLEIQATKLEDSAVYFCASSQSTVQSVQPQHFGDGTRLSIL.

The chain uses TRBV14 and TRBJ2-3; D might be TRBD1 (6 bases). The CDR3 loop spans 15 amino acids. CDR1 and CDR2 (germline): SGHDN, FVKESK. V gave up 4 bases and J gave up 1 base, with 12 bases separating them. The CDR3 nucleotides read TGTGCCAGCAGCCTTGGGGGCCGGGGCACAGATACGCAGTATTTT. Protein sequence: CASSLGGRGTDTQYF.

The gene calls are TRBV19 and TRBJ2-2, with 10 bases fitting TRBD1. Germline CDR1 LNHDA, CDR2 SQIVND (reference sequence). The CDR3 runs to 14 residues. The J segment lost 8 bases and the V segment lost 10 bases, leaving 10 bases of the junction unmatched. This CDR3 is CATRDRGIAGELFF. The CDR3 nucleotides are TGTGCCACCCGGGACAGGGGAATTGCGGGGGAGCTGTTTTTT. Full variable domain (remainder filled in from reference TRBV19 and TRBJ2-2): DGGITQSPKYLFRKEGQNVTLSCEQNLNHDAMYWYRQDPGQGLRLIYYSQIVNDFQKGDIAEGYSVSREKKESFPLTVTSAQKNPTAFYLCATRDRGIAGELFFGEGSRLTVL.